This T cell receptor (beta chain) came from a study of T cells in Graves' hyperthyroidism and ophthalmopathy. For the study at large: Peripheral blood sampling occurred at initial diagnosis, before any treatment.

Many counts were recorded for this clonotype. Its antigen is not known. Findings and limits, study-wide: Within blood appeared most thyroid clonotypes that had expanded above 0.001.

With V trimmed by 10 bases and J by 6 bases, 18 bases remained unmatched. This CDR3 spans 15 amino acids. The germline V gene has CDR1 MDHEN and CDR2 SYDVKM. Using RNA transcripts as the source, TCR beta CDR3 regions were amplified. Initially, a first-round RT-PCR of the TCR CDR3 employed the HTBI primer set. TCRdb reanalysed the multiplex PCR reads using MiXCR and keeps one entry per CDR3 protein. The data show approximately 640,000 distinct CDR3 sequences, 17% seen once. Reasons for excluding patients were uncontrolled infection, other autoimmune disease, pregnancy or lactation. The specimen was blood. The chain carries TRBV28 and TRBJ2-7; 7 bases line up with TRBD2. The TCR was taken from a man aged 50-60 years with Graves' hyperthyroidism. CDR3 sequence (DNA): TGTGCCATCAGCGAGGGCGGGAGATCGTCCGGCGAGCAGTACTTC. Translation gives CAISEGGRSSGEQYF.